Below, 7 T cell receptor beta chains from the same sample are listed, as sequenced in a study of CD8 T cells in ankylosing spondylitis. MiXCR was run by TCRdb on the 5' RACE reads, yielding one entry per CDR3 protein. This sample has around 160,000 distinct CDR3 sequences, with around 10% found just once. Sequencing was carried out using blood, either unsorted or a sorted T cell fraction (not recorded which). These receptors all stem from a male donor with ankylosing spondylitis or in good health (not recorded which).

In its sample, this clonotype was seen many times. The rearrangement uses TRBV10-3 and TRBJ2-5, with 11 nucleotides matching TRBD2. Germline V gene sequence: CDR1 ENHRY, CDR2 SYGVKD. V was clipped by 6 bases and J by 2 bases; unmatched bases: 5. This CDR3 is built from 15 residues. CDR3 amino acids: CAISALAGEQETQYF. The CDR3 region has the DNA TGTGCCATCAGCGCACTAGCGGGGGAACAAGAGACCCAGTACTTC.

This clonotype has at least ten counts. CDR3 sequence (DNA): TGCGCCAGCAGCTTGGCCACTGAGACACGGGTAGGAGCTTTCTTT. This gives the protein CASSLATETRVGAFF. The chain uses TRBV5-1 and TRBJ1-1; no firm D call. The CDR3 contains 15 residues. Germline CDR1 SGHRS, CDR2 YFSETQ. Trimming removed 0 bases at V and 10 bases at J, with 19 bases between.

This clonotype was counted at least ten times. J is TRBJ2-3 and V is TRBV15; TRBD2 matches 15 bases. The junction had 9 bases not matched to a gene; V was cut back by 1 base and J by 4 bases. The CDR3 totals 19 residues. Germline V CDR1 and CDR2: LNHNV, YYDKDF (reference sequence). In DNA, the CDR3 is TGTGCCACCAGCAGAGGCGGACTAGCGGGGGGGCCCTCAGCAGATACGCAGTATTTT. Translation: CATSRGGLAGGPSADTQYF.

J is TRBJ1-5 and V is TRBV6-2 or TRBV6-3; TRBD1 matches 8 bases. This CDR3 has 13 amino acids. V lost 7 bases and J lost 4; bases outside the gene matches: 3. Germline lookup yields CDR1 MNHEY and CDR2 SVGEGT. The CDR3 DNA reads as TGTGCCAGCAAGGACAGGGCAAATCAGCCCCAGCATTTT. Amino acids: CASKDRANQPQHF.

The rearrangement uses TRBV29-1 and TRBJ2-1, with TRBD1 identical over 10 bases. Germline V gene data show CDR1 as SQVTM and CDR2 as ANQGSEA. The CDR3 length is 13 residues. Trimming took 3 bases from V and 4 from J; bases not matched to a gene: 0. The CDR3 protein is CSVEGQGYNEQFF. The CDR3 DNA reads TGCAGCGTTGAGGGACAGGGGTACAATGAGCAGTTCTTC.

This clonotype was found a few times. CDR3 sequence (DNA): TGTGCCAGCACCCCGGACAGGGGTATTAATGAGCAGTTCTTC. It translates to CASTPDRGINEQFF. This chain joins TRBV19 and TRBJ2-1, with 9 positions matching TRBD1. The length of the CDR3 is 14 residues. V trimming: 9 bases; J trimming: 7 bases; junction bases outside the gene matches: 10. In germline, CDR1 is LNHDA, CDR2 SQIVND (reference sequence).

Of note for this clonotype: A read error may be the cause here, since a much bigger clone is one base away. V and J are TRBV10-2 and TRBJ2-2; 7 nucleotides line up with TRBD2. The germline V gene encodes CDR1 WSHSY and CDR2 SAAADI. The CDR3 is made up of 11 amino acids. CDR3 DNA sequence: TGCGCCAGCAGTCAGGGAGGGGTGCTGTTTTTT. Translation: CASSQGGVLFF.